This T cell receptor beta chain was documented in a study of shared clonotypes between healthy human individuals. Across the whole study: Each donor contributed plates that comprised three CD4 naive, three CD4 memory, two CD8 naive and one CD8 memory.

Donors, without exception, were Caucasian adults residing in Nashville, Tennessee. Sequencing was at deep level. Libraries were prepared by immunoSEQ multiplex PCR; TCRdb keeps only in-frame clonotypes and omits some of them. The data hold roughly 1,000,000 clones, with approximately 78% observed a single time. The germline V gene has CDR1 MDHEN and CDR2 SYDVKM. CDR3 length: 15 residues. Trimming cost V 2 bases and J 7 bases; bases outside gene matches: 8. This sequence joins TRBV28 and TRBJ1-2; 9 nucleotides align to TRBD1. The sequencing input was memory CD4+ T cells from PBMCs. Subset reported: CD45RA-negative fraction. The TCR comes from a man younger than 35 in good health. Some clones in this sample may be carry-over from other donors' samples. The CDR3 region has the DNA TGTGCCAGCAGTTTAGGGACAGGGTCTTTCACTGGCTACACCTTC. It translates to CASSLGTGSFTGYTF.